These 23 T cell receptor beta chains were all obtained from the same sample, sequenced in a study of blood T cell repertoires in COVID-19. Profiled with immunoSEQ multiplex PCR; TCRdb holds only in-frame clones, not every one. This table holds under 200,000 clones, about four fifths found once. The specimen sequenced was peripheral blood. The source of these receptors is a man between 65 and 85 years old who had recovered from COVID-19.

This rearrangement joins TRBV11-2 to TRBJ2-1, with TRBD2 identical over 13 bases. The V gene end was trimmed by 1 base and the J gene end by 9 bases; junction bases not matched to a gene: 9. CDR1 SGHAT and CDR2 FQNNGV come from the germline V gene. The CDR3 sequence is 17 residues long. The DNA for the CDR3 is TGTGCCAGCAGCTTAGGGGCCGGGACTAGCGGGACTATTGAGCAGTTCTTC. Protein sequence: CASSLGAGTSGTIEQFF.

The genes are TRBV29-1 and TRBJ1-2; 7 bases fit TRBD1. V was pared by 8 bases and J by 0 bases, with 6 bases of the junction left unmatched. The CDR3 is 13 residues long. Germline values: CDR1 SQVTM, CDR2 ANQGSEA. CDR3 in amino acids: CSTGTDPNYGYTF. Written as DNA, the CDR3 is TGCAGCACCGGGACAGATCCTAACTATGGCTACACCTTC. The variable domain in full, completed from reference TRBV29-1 and TRBJ1-2, reads SAVISQKPSRDICQRGTSLTIQCQVDSQVTMMFWYRQQPGQSLTLIATANQGSEATYESGFVIDKFPISRPNLTFSTLTVSNMSPEDSSIYLCSTGTDPNYGYTFGSGTRLTVV.

The chain joins TRBV7-2 to TRBJ2-1; 8 bases map to TRBD2. CDR1 and CDR2 (germline): SGHTA, FQGNSA. This CDR3 comprises 13 residues. The trim removed 5 bases at V and 7 bases at J, leaving 4 bases unmatched. DNA for the CDR3: TGTGCCAGCAGCGGCAGACTAGCGAATGAGCAGTTCTTC. Translating gives CASSGRLANEQFF.

This clone was detected a few times. V gene TRBV19 combines with J gene TRBJ1-6; 9 nucleotides match TRBD1. This CDR3 comprises 14 residues. Unmatched junction bases numbered 6, after V lost 5 bases and J lost 10 bases. Germline CDR1 reads LNHDA; CDR2 reads SQIVND (reference sequence). CDR3 coding DNA: TGTGCCAGTAGTTCCCGGGACAGGGTCTCACCCCTCCACTTT. It specifies CASSSRDRVSPLHF.

V gene TRBV5-1 combines with J gene TRBJ2-1; 10 nucleotides line up with TRBD1. V was clipped by 4 bases and J by 9 bases; unmatched bases: 7. The CDR3 runs to 14 residues. The germline V gene has CDR1 SGHRS and CDR2 YFSETQ. This CDR3 is CASSLLTGGSEQFF. The DNA of the CDR3 is TGCGCCAGCAGCCTTCTGACAGGGGGCAGTGAGCAGTTCTTC.

The chain has TRBV7-9 and TRBJ1-4, with TRBD1 matching 11 bases. Germline V lookup: CDR1 SEHNR, CDR2 FQNEAQ (reference sequence). The V and J ends lost 5 bases and 7 bases, in that order; junction bases with no gene match: 6. The CDR3 runs to 15 residues. This chain's CDR3 is CASSPRTGGVEKLFF. DNA for the CDR3: TGTGCCAGCAGCCCCAGGACAGGGGGCGTTGAAAAACTGTTTTTT.

This chain joins TRBV3-1 (or the pseudogene TRBV3-2) and TRBJ2-5, with 9 bases fitting TRBD1. Germline CDR1 LGHDT, CDR2 YNNKEL (reference sequence). CDR3 size: 18 residues. Trimming at V came to 0 bases and at J to 4 bases, leaving 12 bases not matched to a gene. The CDR3 region has the DNA TGTGCCAGCAGCCAAGATGGGTGGACAGGGGAAGTGGGAGAGACCCAGTACTTC. Protein product: CASSQDGWTGEVGETQYF.

The CDR3 DNA follows: TGCGCCAGCAGCTTCGGGACAGGACAAGAGACCCAGTACTTC. Protein sequence: CASSFGTGQETQYF. The gene calls are TRBV5-1 and TRBJ2-5; TRBD1 aligns across 8 bases. The V gene end was trimmed by 2 bases and the J gene end by 2 bases; junction bases not matched to a gene: 2. This CDR3 has 14 amino acids. Germline V gene sequence: CDR1 SGHRS, CDR2 YFSETQ. Full variable domain (remainder filled in from reference TRBV5-1 and TRBJ2-5): KAGVTQTPRYLIKTRGQQVTLSCSPISGHRSVSWYQQTPGQGLQFLFEYFSETQRNKGNFPGRFSGRQFSNSRSEMNVSTLELGDSALYLCASSFGTGQETQYFGPGTRLLVL.

The chain carries TRBV19 and TRBJ1-5; 8 bases match TRBD1. The trim removed 5 bases at V and 1 base at J, leaving 7 bases unmatched. The length of the CDR3 is 16 residues. Germline CDR1 LNHDA, CDR2 SQIVND (reference sequence). The CDR3 DNA follows: TGTGCCAGTAGTTCTAGGACAGGGATCAGCAATCAGCCCCAGCATTTT. This codes for CASSSRTGISNQPQHF.

J is TRBJ1-2 and V is TRBV6-5, with TRBD1 identical over 8 bases. The CDR3 spans 15 residues. Trimming cost V 0 bases and J 7 bases; bases outside gene matches: 7. Looked up from germline, CDR1 is MNHEY and CDR2 is SVGAGI. The CDR3, as DNA: TGTGCCAGCAGTTACTCTCCCGGGACAGGCTTTGGCTACACCTTC. Translation gives CASSYSPGTGFGYTF.

The V gene is TRBV6-6, the J gene TRBJ2-2; a weak D match, TRBD2 (6 bases). This CDR3 has 16 residues. With 1 base removed from V and 5 bases from J, the gap between germline ends came to 14 bases. Germline V gene data show CDR1 as MNHNY and CDR2 as SVGAGI (reference sequence). CDR3 DNA: TGTGCCAGCAGTTACTTCGGGGCCGGGGGTACCGGGGAGCTGTTTTTT. Its protein is CASSYFGAGGTGELFF.

The chain couples TRBV12-3 or TRBV12-4 to TRBJ1-2, with TRBD1 as a possible D gene (6 bases). CDR3 length: 11 residues. Trimming stripped 8 bases from V and 10 bases from J, with 14 bases between. This CDR3 reads CASALQGAYTF. CDR3 nucleotide sequence: TGTGCCAGCGCCTTACAGGGTGCCTACACCTTC.

This chain links TRBV6-5 with TRBJ1-3, with D possibly being TRBD1 (5 bases). Looked up from germline, CDR1 is MNHEY and CDR2 is SVGAGI. With 2 bases removed from V and 2 bases from J, the gap between germline ends came to 10 bases. This CDR3 is built from 15 residues. CDR3 in amino acids: CASSYGSGTGNTIYF. The CDR3 DNA is TGTGCCAGCAGTTACGGGTCAGGGACTGGAAACACCATATATTTT.

V and J are TRBV18 and TRBJ2-7, with TRBD1 matching 7 bases. V shed 6 bases, J shed 1 base, and the junction held 6 bases outside the gene matches. The CDR3 extends over 14 amino acids. CDR1 KGHSH and CDR2 LQKENI come from the germline V gene. The CDR3 nucleotides read TGTGCCAGCTCCCTTGACAGGGTATCCTACGAGCAGTACTTC. Encoded protein: CASSLDRVSYEQYF.

This chain uses TRBV18 with TRBJ2-5, with 7 nucleotides matching TRBD2. Germline values: CDR1 KGHSH, CDR2 LQKENI. V was pared by 3 bases and J by 1 base, with 8 bases of the junction left unmatched. The CDR3 has 16 amino acids. CDR3 amino acids: CASSPPGGSFQETQYF. Here the CDR3 DNA reads TGTGCCAGCTCACCTCCCGGGGGGAGTTTCCAAGAGACCCAGTACTTC.

This rearrangement joins TRBV5-5 to TRBJ2-1; 8 nucleotides agree with TRBD2. CDR3 size: 15 residues. Unmatched junction bases numbered 9, after V lost 4 bases and J lost 6 bases. Germline CDR1 SGHKS, CDR2 YYEKEE (reference sequence). The CDR3 DNA follows: TGTGCCAGCAGCCCAATAGCGGGATCTCTCAATGAGCAGTTCTTC. Translated: CASSPIAGSLNEQFF.

This chain links TRBV6-5 with TRBJ2-1, with a tentative D call TRBD2 (6 bases). CDR1 and CDR2 from the germline V gene are MNHEY and SVGAGI. This CDR3 comprises 13 residues. V was shortened by 7 bases and J by 3 bases, with 10 bases between the two germline ends. The CDR3 loop is CASTSAHYNEQFF. The CDR3 DNA follows: TGTGCCAGCACTAGCGCTCACTACAATGAGCAGTTCTTC.

The V call is TRBV9, the J call TRBJ2-2; TRBD2 matches at 7 bases. The CDR3 is 16 amino acids. J gave up 1 base and V 3 bases, and 6 bases lay outside the gene matches. Germline CDR1 SGDLS, CDR2 YYNGEE. The CDR3 region is CASSERTRVNTGELFF. CDR3 in DNA: TGTGCCAGCAGCGAGCGGACTAGGGTGAACACCGGGGAGCTGTTTTTT.

The rearrangement links TRBV18 to TRBJ2-7; tentative D call: TRBD1 (5 bases). Deletions cut 2 bases from V and 6 bases from J, with 11 bases between. Germline V gene data show CDR1 as KGHSH and CDR2 as LQKENI. The CDR3 spans 13 residues. The CDR3 loop is CASSPAGSPEQYF. The CDR3 bases are TGTGCCAGCTCACCAGCAGGGTCCCCCGAGCAGTACTTC.

The chain uses TRBV2 and TRBJ2-1; 7 bases are a match to TRBD2. The germline gives CDR1 SNHLY, CDR2 FYNNEI. V dropped 4 bases and J dropped 1; count of bases not matched to a gene: 28. The CDR3 contains 23 residues. The CDR3, as DNA: TGTGCCAGCAGTGTAGTCAGTCGGGTCGGGGGGAGACCGGGAGGCCGGTCCTACAATGAGCAGTTCTTC. Amino acids: CASSVVSRVGGRPGGRSYNEQFF.

The gene calls are TRBV11-2 and TRBJ2-7; D is perhaps TRBD1 (5 bases). Germline V gene lookup returns CDR1 SGHAT and CDR2 FQNNGV. This CDR3 region has 15 residues. With 4 bases removed from V and 0 bases from J, the gap between germline ends came to 13 bases. CDR3 coding DNA: TGTGCCAGCAGCTCCAGGGAACAGAGCTCCTACGAGCAGTACTTC. Its protein is CASSSREQSSYEQYF.

This chain uses TRBV21-1 with TRBJ1-4; the tabulated D call, TRBD1, remains unverified against the DNA. TRBV21-1 is listed as a pseudogene. This CDR3 is built from 14 residues. Here the CDR3 reads CASSKTESNEKLFF. The DNA of the CDR3 is TGTGCCAGCAGCAAGACAGAGTCTAATGAAAAACTGTTTTTT.

This clone was detected a few times. The chain employs TRBV7-9 and TRBJ2-7; TRBD2 agrees at 12 bases. Trimming at V came to 0 bases and at J to 5 bases, leaving 5 bases not matched to a gene. This CDR3 region has 16 residues. Germline V CDR1 and CDR2: SEHNR, FQNEAQ (reference sequence). CDR3 sequence reads: CASSLAATSGSDEQYF. As DNA, the CDR3 is TGTGCCAGCAGCTTAGCCGCGACTAGCGGGAGCGACGAGCAGTACTTC.